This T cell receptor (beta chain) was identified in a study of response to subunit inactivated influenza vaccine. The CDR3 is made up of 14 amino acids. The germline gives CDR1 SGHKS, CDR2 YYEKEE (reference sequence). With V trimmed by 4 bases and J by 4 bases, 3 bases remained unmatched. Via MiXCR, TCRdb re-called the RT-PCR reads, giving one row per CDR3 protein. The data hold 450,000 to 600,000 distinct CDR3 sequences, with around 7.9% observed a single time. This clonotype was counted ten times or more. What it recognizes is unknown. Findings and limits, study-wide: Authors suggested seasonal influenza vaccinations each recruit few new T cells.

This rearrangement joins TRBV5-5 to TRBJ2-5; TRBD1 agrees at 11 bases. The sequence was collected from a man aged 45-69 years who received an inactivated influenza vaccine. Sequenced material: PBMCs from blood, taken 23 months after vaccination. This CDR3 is CASSLDRGRETQYF. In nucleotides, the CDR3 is TGTGCCAGCAGCCTGGACAGGGGGCGAGAGACCCAGTACTTC.